This T cell receptor beta chain is from a study of T cell changes during pregnancy in multiple sclerosis. Repertoires were generated with immunoSEQ multiplex PCR, while TCRdb's copy carries only in-frame clones and drops some. The sample has approximately 94,000 clones, 92% seen once. V trimming: 7 bases; J trimming: 13 bases; junction bases outside the gene matches: 7. From germline, CDR1 is SNHLY and CDR2 FYNNEI. The CDR3 length is 11 residues. Sequencing was performed on peripheral blood, taken after pregnancy. The TCR originated in a female donor with multiple sclerosis, enrolled in a pregnancy study. The chain combines TRBV2 with TRBJ2-1; 7 bases agree with TRBD2. The CDR3 loop is CASTSLAFQFF. CDR3 nucleotide sequence: TGTGCCAGCACCTCACTAGCGTTCCAGTTCTTC. Full variable domain (missing parts from reference TRBV2 and TRBJ2-1): EPEVTQTPSHQVTQMGQEVILRCVPISNHLYFYWYRQILGQKVEFLVSFYNNEISEKSEIFDDQFSVERPDGSNFTLKIRSTKLEDSAMYFCASTSLAFQFFGPGTRLTVL.